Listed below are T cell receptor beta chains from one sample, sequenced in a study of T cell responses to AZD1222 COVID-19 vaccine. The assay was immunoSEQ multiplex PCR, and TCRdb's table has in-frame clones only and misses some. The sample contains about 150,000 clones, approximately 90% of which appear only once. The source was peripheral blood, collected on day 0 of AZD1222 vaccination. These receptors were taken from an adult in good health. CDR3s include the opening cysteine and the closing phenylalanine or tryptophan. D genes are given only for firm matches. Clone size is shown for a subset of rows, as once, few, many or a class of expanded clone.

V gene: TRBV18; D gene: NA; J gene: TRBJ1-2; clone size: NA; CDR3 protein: CASSPGRNYGYTF; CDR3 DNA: TGTGCCAGCTCGCCGGGACGGAACTATGGCTACACCTTC
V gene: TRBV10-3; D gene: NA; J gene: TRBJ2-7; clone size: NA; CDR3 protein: CAISDLVGEQYF; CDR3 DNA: TGTGCCATCAGTGACCTGGTGGGCGAGCAGTACTTC
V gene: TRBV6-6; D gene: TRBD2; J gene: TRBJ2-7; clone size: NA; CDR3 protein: CASSYLLAGDYEQYF; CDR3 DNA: TGTGCCAGCAGTTACTTACTAGCGGGAGACTACGAGCAGTACTTC
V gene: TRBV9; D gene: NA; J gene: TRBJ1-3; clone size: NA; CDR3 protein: CASSVAAKGNTIYF; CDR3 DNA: TGTGCCAGCAGCGTAGCGGCTAAGGGGAACACCATATATTTT
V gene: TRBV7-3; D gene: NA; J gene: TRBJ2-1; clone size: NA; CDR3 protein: CASSLGSANNEQFF; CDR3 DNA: TGTGCCAGCAGCTTAGGGTCAGCCAACAATGAGCAGTTCTTC
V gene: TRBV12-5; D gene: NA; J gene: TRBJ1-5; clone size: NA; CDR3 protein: CASAEGVGNQPQHF; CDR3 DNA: TGTGCTAGTGCCGAGGGAGTAGGGAATCAGCCCCAGCATTTT
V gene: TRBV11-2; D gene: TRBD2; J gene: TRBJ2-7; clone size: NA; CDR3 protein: CASSPRLADPYEQYF; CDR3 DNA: TGTGCCAGCAGCCCCCGACTAGCGGATCCCTACGAGCAGTACTTC
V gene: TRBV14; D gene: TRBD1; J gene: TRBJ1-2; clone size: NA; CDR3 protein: CASSPLGQGPLGYTF; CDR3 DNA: TGTGCCAGCAGCCCCCTGGGACAGGGCCCACTTGGCTACACCTTC
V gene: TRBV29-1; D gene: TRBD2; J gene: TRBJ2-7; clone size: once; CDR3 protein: CSGILAGGDYEQYF; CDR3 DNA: TGCAGCGGCATACTAGCGGGAGGAGACTACGAGCAGTACTTC
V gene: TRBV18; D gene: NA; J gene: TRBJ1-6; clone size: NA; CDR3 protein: CASSPGTDSPLHF; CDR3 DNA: TGTGCCAGCTCACCAGGGACGGATTCACCCCTCCACTTT
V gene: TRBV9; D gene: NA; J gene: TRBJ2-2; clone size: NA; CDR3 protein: CASSGHTNTGELFF; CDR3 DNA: TGTGCCAGCAGTGGGCACACGAACACCGGGGAGCTGTTTTTT
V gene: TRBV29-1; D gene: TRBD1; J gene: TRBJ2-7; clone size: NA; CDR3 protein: CSVAPDRDTYEQYF; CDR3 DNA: TGCAGCGTTGCCCCGGACAGGGATACCTACGAGCAGTACTTC
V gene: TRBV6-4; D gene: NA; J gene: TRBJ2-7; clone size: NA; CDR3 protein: CASSDPNLASEPYEQYF; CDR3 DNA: TGTGCCAGCAGTGACCCGAATTTGGCTAGCGAGCCCTATGAGCAGTACTTC
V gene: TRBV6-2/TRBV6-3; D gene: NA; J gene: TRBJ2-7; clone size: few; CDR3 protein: CASSLRDGSYEQYF; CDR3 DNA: TGTGCCAGCAGTTTACGGGACGGATCTTACGAGCAGTACTTC
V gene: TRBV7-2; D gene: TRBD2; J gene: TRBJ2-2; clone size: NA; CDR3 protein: CASSLAGGDSDSANTGELFF; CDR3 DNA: TGTGCCAGCAGCCTAGCGGGGGGAGACAGTGATTCAGCGAACACCGGGGAGCTGTTTTTT
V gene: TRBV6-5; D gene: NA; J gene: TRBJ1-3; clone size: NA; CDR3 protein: CASSYSIGTSGNTIYF; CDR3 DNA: TGTGCCAGCAGTTACTCGATAGGAACCTCTGGAAACACCATATATTTT
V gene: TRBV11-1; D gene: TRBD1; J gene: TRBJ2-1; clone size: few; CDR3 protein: CASSTYRGSYNEQFF; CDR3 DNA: TGTGCCAGCAGCACCTACAGGGGCTCCTACAATGAGCAGTTCTTC
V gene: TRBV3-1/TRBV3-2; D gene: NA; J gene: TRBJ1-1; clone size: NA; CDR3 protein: CASSDAPGNPNTEAFF; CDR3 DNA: TGTGCCAGCAGCGACGCCCCAGGAAACCCGAACACTGAAGCTTTCTTT
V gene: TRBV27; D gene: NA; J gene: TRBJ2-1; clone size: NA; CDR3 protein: CASSPTGNNEQFF; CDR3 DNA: TGTGCCAGCAGCCCAACAGGGAACAATGAGCAGTTCTTC
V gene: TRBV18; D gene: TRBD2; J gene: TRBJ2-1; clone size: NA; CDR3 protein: CASSPTSGSFYNEQFF; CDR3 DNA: TGTGCCAGCTCACCAACTAGCGGGAGTTTCTACAATGAGCAGTTCTTC
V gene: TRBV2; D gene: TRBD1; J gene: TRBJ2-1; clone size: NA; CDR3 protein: CASLALIGTGNYNEQFF; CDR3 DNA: TGTGCCAGCTTGGCATTGATAGGGACAGGTAACTACAATGAGCAGTTCTTC
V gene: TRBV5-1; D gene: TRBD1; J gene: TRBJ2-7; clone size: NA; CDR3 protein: CASSSPGQSYEQYF; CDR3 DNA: TGCGCCAGCAGCTCACCGGGACAGTCCTACGAGCAGTACTTC
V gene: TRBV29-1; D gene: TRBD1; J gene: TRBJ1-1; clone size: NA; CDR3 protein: CSLRTGGTEAFF; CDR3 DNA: TGCAGCCTAAGGACAGGTGGCACTGAAGCTTTCTTT
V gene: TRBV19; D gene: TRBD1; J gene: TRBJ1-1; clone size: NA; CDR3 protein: CASSTRQGARNTEAFF; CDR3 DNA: TGTGCCAGTAGTACTCGACAGGGGGCGCGGAACACTGAAGCTTTCTTT
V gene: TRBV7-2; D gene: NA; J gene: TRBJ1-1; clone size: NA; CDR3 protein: CASSLGGVNTEAFF; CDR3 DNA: TGTGCCAGCAGCCTCGGGGGGGTTAACACTGAAGCTTTCTTT
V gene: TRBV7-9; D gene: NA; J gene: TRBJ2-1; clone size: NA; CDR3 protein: CASSSQIGYNEQFF; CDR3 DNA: TGTGCCAGCAGTTCCCAGATCGGGTACAATGAGCAGTTCTTC
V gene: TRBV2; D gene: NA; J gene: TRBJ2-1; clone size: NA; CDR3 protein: CASSRQIYYNEQFF; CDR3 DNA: TGTGCCAGCAGTCGACAGATATACTACAATGAGCAGTTCTTC
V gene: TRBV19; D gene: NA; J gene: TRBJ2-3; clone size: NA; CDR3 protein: CASSMMGSTDTQYF; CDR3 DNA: TGTGCCAGTAGTATGATGGGGAGCACAGATACGCAGTATTTT
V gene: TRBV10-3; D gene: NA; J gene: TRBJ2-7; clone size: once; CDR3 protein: CAISESSPSSYEQYF; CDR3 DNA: TGTGCCATCAGTGAGTCGAGTCCCAGCTCCTACGAGCAGTACTTC
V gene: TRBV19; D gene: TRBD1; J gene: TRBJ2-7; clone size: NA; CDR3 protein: CASSISLDRTFEQYF; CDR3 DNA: TGTGCCAGTAGTATATCCCTGGACAGGACTTTCGAGCAGTACTTC
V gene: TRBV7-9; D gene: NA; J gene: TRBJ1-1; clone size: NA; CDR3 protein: CASSLNGPEAFF; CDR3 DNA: TGTGCCAGCAGCTTGAACGGCCCTGAAGCTTTCTTT
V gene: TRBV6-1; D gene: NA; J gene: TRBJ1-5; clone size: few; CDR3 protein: CASSEQYSNQPQHF; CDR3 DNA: TGTGCCAGCAGTGAACAGTACAGCAATCAGCCCCAGCATTTT
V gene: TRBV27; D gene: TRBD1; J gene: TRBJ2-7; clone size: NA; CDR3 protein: CASSRFHTGGDYEQYF; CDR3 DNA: TGTGCCAGCAGCCGTTTCCATACAGGGGGAGACTACGAGCAGTACTTC
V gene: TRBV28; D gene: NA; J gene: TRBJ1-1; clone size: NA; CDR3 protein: CASSLSVGHTEAFF; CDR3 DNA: TGTGCCAGCAGTTTATCCGTCGGACACACTGAAGCTTTCTTT
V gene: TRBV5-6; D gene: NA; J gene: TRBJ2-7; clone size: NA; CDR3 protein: CASSLFDGDKPDYEQYF; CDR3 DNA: TGTGCCAGCAGCTTATTTGACGGTGACAAACCAGACTACGAGCAGTACTTC
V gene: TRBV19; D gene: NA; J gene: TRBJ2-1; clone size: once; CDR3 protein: CASGTALYNEQFF; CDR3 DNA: TGTGCCAGTGGGACTGCGCTGTACAATGAGCAGTTCTTC
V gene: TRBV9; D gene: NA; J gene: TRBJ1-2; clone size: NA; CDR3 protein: CASSVAGDLRGYTF; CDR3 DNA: TGTGCCAGCAGCGTAGCGGGGGACCTCCGAGGCTACACCTTC
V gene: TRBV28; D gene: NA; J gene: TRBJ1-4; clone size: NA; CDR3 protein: CASSLLGLATNEKLFF; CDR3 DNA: TGTGCCAGCAGTTTGCTAGGATTAGCAACTAATGAAAAACTGTTTTTT
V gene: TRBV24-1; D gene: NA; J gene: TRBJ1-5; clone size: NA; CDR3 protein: CATSGAIQGTQHF; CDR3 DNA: TGTGCCACCAGTGGGGCTATTCAGGGGACCCAGCATTTT
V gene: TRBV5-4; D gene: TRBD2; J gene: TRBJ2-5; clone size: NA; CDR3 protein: CASSSKGLALETQYF; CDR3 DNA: TGTGCCAGCAGCTCAAAAGGACTAGCTTTGGAGACCCAGTACTTC
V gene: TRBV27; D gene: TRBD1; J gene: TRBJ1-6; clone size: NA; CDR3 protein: CASSARDRLGGLHF; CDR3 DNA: TGTGCCAGCAGTGCCCGGGACAGGCTGGGGGGCCTCCACTTT
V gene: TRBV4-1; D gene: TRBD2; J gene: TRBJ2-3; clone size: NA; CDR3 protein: CASSQERSQAGGTSTDTQYF; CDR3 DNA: TGCGCCAGCAGCCAAGAGAGGTCACAGGCGGGAGGTACTAGCACAGATACGCAGTATTTT
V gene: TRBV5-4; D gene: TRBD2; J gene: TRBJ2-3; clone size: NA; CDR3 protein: CASSAGTSVYF; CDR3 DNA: TGTGCCAGCAGCGCCGGGACTAGCGTTTATTTT
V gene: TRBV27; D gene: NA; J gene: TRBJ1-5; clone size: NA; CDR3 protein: CASSFARDSNQPQHF; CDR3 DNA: TGTGCCAGCAGTTTCGCCAGAGATAGCAATCAGCCCCAGCATTTT
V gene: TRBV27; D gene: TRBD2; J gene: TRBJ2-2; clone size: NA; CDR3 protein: CASSLWFAGASGELFF; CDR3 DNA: TGTGCCAGCAGTTTATGGTTCGCGGGAGCATCCGGGGAGCTGTTTTTT
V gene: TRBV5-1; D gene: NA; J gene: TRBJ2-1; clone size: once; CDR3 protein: CASSRGLGSSYNEQFF; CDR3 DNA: TGCGCCAGCAGCCGGGGACTCGGAAGCTCCTACAATGAGCAGTTCTTC
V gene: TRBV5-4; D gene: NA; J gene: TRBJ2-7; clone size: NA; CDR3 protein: CASSLDVPYEQYF; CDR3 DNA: TGTGCCAGCAGCTTGGATGTCCCCTACGAGCAGTACTTC
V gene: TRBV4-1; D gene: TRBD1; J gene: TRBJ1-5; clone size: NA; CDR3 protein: CASSQVLRGAGNQPQHF; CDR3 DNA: TGCGCCAGCAGCCAAGTTCTCAGGGGGGCCGGGAATCAGCCCCAGCATTTT
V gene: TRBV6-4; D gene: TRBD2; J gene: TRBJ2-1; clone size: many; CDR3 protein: CASSASGLAGEFSSEQFF; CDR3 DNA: TGTGCCAGCAGTGCTTCGGGACTAGCGGGAGAATTTTCAAGTGAGCAGTTCTTC